This passage covers 10 T cell receptor beta chains from one sample sequenced in a study of blood T cell repertoires in COVID-19. The table came from immunoSEQ multiplex PCR; TCRdb's copy has only in-frame clones and leaves some out. The sample consists of about 200,000 clones, approximately 85% of them appearing once. The sample comprised PBMCs or T cells enriched from blood (not recorded which). These receptors all stem from a man aged 35-49 years with acute COVID-19.

The chain carries TRBV27 and TRBJ2-2; 7 nucleotides match TRBD1. This CDR3 comprises 15 residues. From germline, CDR1 is MNHEY and CDR2 SMNVEV (reference sequence). Losses at the gene ends were 6 bases for V and 5 bases for J; bases not matched to a gene: 9. This chain's CDR3 is CASSVGTVKTGELFF. Written as DNA, the CDR3 is TGTGCCAGCAGCGTTGGGACAGTGAAGACCGGGGAGCTGTTTTTT.

The chain has TRBV12-3 or TRBV12-4 and TRBJ2-7; 10 bases are a match to TRBD2. Trimming took 8 bases from V and 3 from J; bases not matched to a gene: 1. The CDR3 has 12 residues. The CDR3, as DNA: TGTGCCAGCCGGACTAGCGGCTACGAGCAGTACTTC. Protein product: CASRTSGYEQYF.

The chain employs TRBV2 and TRBJ1-4; TRBD1 agrees at 8 bases. Germline CDR1 reads SNHLY; CDR2 reads FYNNEI. The CDR3 runs to 13 residues. V shed 8 bases and J 5 bases; nucleotides not matched to a gene: 4. CDR3 sequence: CASRDRPNEKLFF. For the CDR3, the DNA is TGTGCCAGCCGGGACAGGCCGAATGAAAAACTGTTTTTT.

The V and J genes are TRBV18 and TRBJ1-2; D not certain. Germline CDR1 KGHSH, CDR2 LQKENI. This CDR3 is built from 13 residues. Trimming took 2 bases from V and 6 from J, leaving 10 bases between them. DNA for the CDR3: TGTGCCAGCTCACCAATGAGTATCGATGGCTACACCTTC. Its protein product is CASSPMSIDGYTF.

This sequence joins TRBV27 and TRBJ2-2; TRBD2 is a possible D gene (5 bases). Trimming removed 6 bases at V and 0 bases at J, with 11 bases between. Germline lookup yields CDR1 MNHEY and CDR2 SMNVEV (reference sequence). This CDR3 has 15 amino acids. The CDR3 DNA sequence: TGTGCCAGCAGCACGAGGGAGACGAACACCGGGGAGCTGTTTTTT. Protein: CASSTRETNTGELFF.

This chain links TRBV5-1 with TRBJ2-7; the D gene is possibly TRBD2 (6 bases). Germline CDR1 is SGHRS and CDR2 is YFSETQ. The CDR3 contains 15 residues. V lost 6 bases and J 0 bases, leaving 16 bases between the germline ends. In DNA form, the CDR3 reads TGCGCCAGCAAAAACGGGACTCCAAGCTCCTACGAGCAGTACTTC. This sequence encodes CASKNGTPSSYEQYF.

In this sample, this clone turned up once. The chain joins TRBV5-6 to TRBJ1-3; no firm D call. Trimming took 0 bases from V and 1 from J, leaving 5 bases between them. This CDR3 contains 14 residues. CDR1 is SGHDT and CDR2 is YYEEEE in the germline V gene. CDR3 DNA: TGTGCCAGCAGCTTGGTTACTTCTGGAAACACCATATATTTT. It is translated as CASSLVTSGNTIYF.

This chain links TRBV6-5 with TRBJ2-7, with 11 positions matching TRBD1. CDR3 length equals 14 residues. CDR1 MNHEY and CDR2 SVGAGI come from the germline V gene. V shed 6 bases and J 6 bases; nucleotides not matched to a gene: 7. The CDR3 DNA follows: TGTGCCAGCAGCGGAGCGGGACAGGGGGGCGAGCAGTACTTC. This gives the protein CASSGAGQGGEQYF.

V usage is TRBV5-8 and J usage is TRBJ2-7; 9 bases align to TRBD1. CDR1 and CDR2 (germline): SGHTS, YDEGEE. V dropped 3 bases and J dropped 5; count of bases not matched to a gene: 12. The CDR3 runs to 16 residues. The CDR3 region has the DNA TGTGCCAGCAGCTCATACCTGGGACAGGGTGTCCACGAGCAGTACTTC. This translates into CASSSYLGQGVHEQYF.

V gene TRBV10-3 combines with J gene TRBJ2-7, with a tentative D call TRBD1 (8 bases). Trimming removed 3 bases from V and 3 bases from J, with 18 bases in between. CDR3 length: 16 amino acids. CDR1 is ENHRY, CDR2 SYGVKD, per germline. CDR3 protein: CAISEGGQGGVYEQYF. CDR3 DNA: TGTGCCATCAGTGAAGGAGGACAGGGAGGGGTCTACGAGCAGTACTTC.